This T cell receptor beta chain came from a study of response to subunit inactivated influenza vaccine. Points from the study as a whole: Authors suggested few new T cells are recruited by each seasonal influenza vaccination.

As concerns this clonotype: Its antigen is still unknown.

V was trimmed by 3 bases and J by 3 bases, leaving 11 bases between them. The CDR3 sequence is 14 residues long. The germline gives CDR1 LGHDT, CDR2 YNNKEL (reference sequence). TCRdb reprocessed the RT-PCR reads via MiXCR and lists one record per CDR3 protein. The data hold about 300,000 distinct CDR3 sequences, with just over 20% observed a single time. Sample: PBMCs from blood, taken approximately 22 months after vaccination. The rearrangement joins TRBV3-1 to TRBJ1-1, with D perhaps TRBD1 (6 bases). The source of this sequence is a man aged 50-75 years who received an inactivated influenza vaccine. CDR3 loop: CASSHTGKDTEAFF. The CDR3 nucleotides are TGTGCCAGCAGCCACACAGGGAAGGACACTGAAGCTTTCTTT.